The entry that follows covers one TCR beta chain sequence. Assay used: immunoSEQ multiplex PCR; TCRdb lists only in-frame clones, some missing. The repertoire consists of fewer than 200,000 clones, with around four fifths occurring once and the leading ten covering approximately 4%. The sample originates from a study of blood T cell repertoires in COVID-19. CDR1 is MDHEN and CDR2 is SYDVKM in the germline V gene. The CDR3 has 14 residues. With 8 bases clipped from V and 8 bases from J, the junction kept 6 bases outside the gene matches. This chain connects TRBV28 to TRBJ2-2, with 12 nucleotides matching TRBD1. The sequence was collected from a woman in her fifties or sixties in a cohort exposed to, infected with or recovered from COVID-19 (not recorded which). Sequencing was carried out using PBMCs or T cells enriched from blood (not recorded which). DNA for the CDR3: TGTGCCAGCGGATCGGGACAGGGGGCGGGGGAGCTGTTTTTT. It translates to CASGSGQGAGELFF.